This T cell receptor beta chain emerged from a study of shared clonotypes between healthy human individuals. Study-level background: For every donor, three CD4 naive, three CD4 memory, two CD8 naive and one CD8 memory plates were used.

Around 220 ng DNA, around 30,000 T cell genomes, went into each sorted-subset replicate PCR. Measured with immunoSEQ multiplex PCR; TCRdb has only the in-frame clones, and not every one. The table includes some 2,400,000 clones, approximately 94% detected once. The clonotype was recovered from a man aged 18 to 30 in good health. The material sequenced was naive CD4+ T cells sorted from blood. Indicated subset: CD45RA+ positively selected.

CDR3 amino acids: CASSVTIGETQYF. The DNA of the CDR3 is TGTGCCAGCAGCGTAACTATAGGGGAGACCCAGTACTTC. The chain joins TRBV9 to TRBJ2-5; D unresolved. The V end was cut by 1 base, the J end by 5 bases, with 9 bases between. CDR3 length equals 13 residues. The germline CDR1 and CDR2 sequences are SGDLS and YYNGEE.